Listed below are T cell receptor beta chains from one sample, sequenced in a study of human thymus T cells. The table came from immunoSEQ multiplex PCR; TCRdb's copy has only in-frame clones and leaves some out. The repertoire includes tens of thousands of clones, 85% to 95% of them detected once, and over 5% sits in the top ten. Sequenced material: blood. The receptor source for this set is a boy under two years old with a congenital heart defect but otherwise immunologically healthy. Both conserved end residues are part of each CDR3. The order of the fields is clone size, V gene, J gene, D gene, CDR3 DNA, CDR3 protein. D genes are given only for firm matches. Clone size is shown for a subset of rows, as once, few, many or a class of expanded clone.

abundance: NA; v_gene: TRBV28; j_gene: TRBJ1-2; d_gene: NA; CDR3nt: TGTGCCAGCAGTTGGGCCCTAGGGGAGGATGGCTACACCTTC; CDR3aa: CASSWALGEDGYTF
abundance: NA; v_gene: TRBV6-6; j_gene: TRBJ1-1; d_gene: TRBD1; CDR3nt: TGTGCCAGCAGCGTCCCGGGACAGGGAGGGAACACTGAAGCTTTCTTT; CDR3aa: CASSVPGQGGNTEAFF
abundance: few; v_gene: TRBV11-2; j_gene: TRBJ1-5; d_gene: NA; CDR3nt: TGTGCCAGCAGCTTAGAAGGGCGGGGAAATCAGCCCCAGCATTTT; CDR3aa: CASSLEGRGNQPQHF
abundance: NA; v_gene: TRBV7-9; j_gene: TRBJ1-6; d_gene: NA; CDR3nt: TGTGCCAGCAGCTCCCAACAGCATAATAATTCACCCCTCCACTTT; CDR3aa: CASSSQQHNNSPLHF
abundance: NA; v_gene: TRBV29-1; j_gene: TRBJ2-1; d_gene: TRBD2; CDR3nt: TGCAGCGTTGGGACTAGCGGGCCATACAATGAGCAGTTCTTC; CDR3aa: CSVGTSGPYNEQFF
abundance: NA; v_gene: TRBV4-2; j_gene: TRBJ2-7; d_gene: TRBD2; CDR3nt: TGTGCCAGCAGCCAAGCACTAGCGGGGGTTTACGAGCAGTACTTC; CDR3aa: CASSQALAGVYEQYF
abundance: NA; v_gene: TRBV19; j_gene: TRBJ1-2; d_gene: NA; CDR3nt: TGTGCCAGTAGTACAGGGGTCGGGTATGGCTACACCTTC; CDR3aa: CASSTGVGYGYTF
abundance: NA; v_gene: TRBV4-1; j_gene: TRBJ2-4; d_gene: TRBD1; CDR3nt: TGCGCCAGCAGCCAACCACAGGGGGCCAAAAACATTCAGTACTTC; CDR3aa: CASSQPQGAKNIQYF
abundance: NA; v_gene: TRBV19; j_gene: TRBJ2-3; d_gene: NA; CDR3nt: TGTGCCAGTAGTATGGGCAGCCCTAGCACAGATACGCAGTATTTT; CDR3aa: CASSMGSPSTDTQYF
abundance: NA; v_gene: TRBV6-5; j_gene: TRBJ1-4; d_gene: NA; CDR3nt: TGTGCCAGCAGCGTCAATGAAAAACTGTTTTTT; CDR3aa: CASSVNEKLFF
abundance: NA; v_gene: TRBV9; j_gene: TRBJ2-3; d_gene: TRBD2; CDR3nt: TGTGCCAGCAGCGCGCTAGCGGGGGGCACAGATACGCAGTATTTT; CDR3aa: CASSALAGGTDTQYF
abundance: NA; v_gene: TRBV13; j_gene: TRBJ2-5; d_gene: NA; CDR3nt: TGTGCCAGCAGCCCTGGGGTGCTCCAAGAGACCCAGTACTTC; CDR3aa: CASSPGVLQETQYF
abundance: NA; v_gene: TRBV27; j_gene: TRBJ2-1; d_gene: TRBD2; CDR3nt: TGTGCCAGCAGTTTCCGGACTAGCGGGAGGGCCATTGAGCAGTTCTTC; CDR3aa: CASSFRTSGRAIEQFF
abundance: NA; v_gene: TRBV4-3; j_gene: TRBJ2-2; d_gene: NA; CDR3nt: TGCGCCAGCAGCCAAGAGTCGGAGGGCGGGGAGCTGTTTTTT; CDR3aa: CASSQESEGGELFF
abundance: NA; v_gene: TRBV10-1; j_gene: TRBJ2-1; d_gene: TRBD2; CDR3nt: TGCGCCAGCAGTGAGTCCGGGAGGGCCTACAATGAGCAGTTCTTC; CDR3aa: CASSESGRAYNEQFF
abundance: NA; v_gene: TRBV19; j_gene: TRBJ1-2; d_gene: TRBD1; CDR3nt: TGTGCCAGTGGGACAGGGGTCCTCTATGGCTACACCTTC; CDR3aa: CASGTGVLYGYTF
abundance: NA; v_gene: TRBV5-1; j_gene: TRBJ2-1; d_gene: TRBD2; CDR3nt: TGCGCCAGCAGCTATTTTAGCGGGAGCTCCTACAATGAGCAGTTCTTC; CDR3aa: CASSYFSGSSYNEQFF
abundance: NA; v_gene: TRBV7-9; j_gene: TRBJ2-3; d_gene: NA; CDR3nt: TGTGCCAGCAGCCCAGCGGGCGGAGGCACACATGATACGCAGTATTTT; CDR3aa: CASSPAGGGTHDTQYF
abundance: NA; v_gene: TRBV6-5; j_gene: TRBJ1-3; d_gene: NA; CDR3nt: TGTGCCAGCAGTTCCCCGTACGGAAACACCATATATTTT; CDR3aa: CASSSPYGNTIYF
abundance: NA; v_gene: TRBV7-3; j_gene: TRBJ2-3; d_gene: TRBD1; CDR3nt: TGTGCCAGCAGCTCCCAGGGGGCGGCAGATACGCAGTATTTT; CDR3aa: CASSSQGAADTQYF
abundance: once; v_gene: TRBV9; j_gene: TRBJ2-7; d_gene: TRBD1; CDR3nt: TGTGCCAGCAGCGTGGAGGAGGACAGGCACTCCTACGAGCAGTACTTC; CDR3aa: CASSVEEDRHSYEQYF
abundance: NA; v_gene: TRBV19; j_gene: TRBJ1-5; d_gene: NA; CDR3nt: TGTGCCTTTAACGGCAGAAGAGGGAATCAGCCCCAGCATTTT; CDR3aa: CAFNGRRGNQPQHF